This entry describes one T cell receptor beta chain. Its target is unknown. Data came from immunoSEQ multiplex PCR; TCRdb stores just in-frame clones and leaves some out. The sample has some 140,000 clones; about 88% are singletons. These data belong to a study of T cell responses to AZD1222 COVID-19 vaccine. General observations from the study: Donors were mostly white British, more females; clonal diversity possibly underestimated. Among those given AZD1222, only five or six were seropositive at baseline. Vaccination with two AZD1222 doses was followed by a rise in Spike-specific TCR breadth and depth. Repertoires were obtained only post-peak T cell response.

V lost 1 base to trimming and J lost 6 bases; unmatched junction nucleotides: 14. Germline loops: CDR1 SGHDT, CDR2 YYEEEE. The CDR3 consists of 17 residues. Sequenced material: peripheral blood, taken on day 0 of AZD1222 vaccination. The V gene is TRBV5-6, the J gene TRBJ1-2; TRBD1 aligns across 8 bases. The sequence was obtained from an adult in good health. The CDR3 nucleotides are TGTGCCAGCAGCTTGTGGGGAACAGGGGGAAAAAGGGATGGCTACACCTTC. Translated: CASSLWGTGGKRDGYTF.